The 24 T cell receptor beta chains below all came from one sample that was sequenced in a study of T cell responses to AZD1222 COVID-19 vaccine. Some clones are missing from TCRdb's copy, which holds only in-frame ones; the method was immunoSEQ multiplex PCR. The sample carries some 130,000 clones, 90% to 95% recorded once. The source was peripheral blood, collected 28 days after the second AZD1222 dose. The origin of the receptors is an adult who received the AZD1222 COVID-19 vaccine.

This rearrangement joins TRBV11-2 to TRBJ1-2, with TRBD1 as a possible D gene (5 bases). Germline CDR1 and CDR2: SGHAT and FQNNGV. CDR3 length equals 14 residues. The V gene lost 3 bases and the J gene lost 0 bases, with 8 bases spanning the gap. The CDR3 DNA sequence: TGTGCCAGCAGCTTGGGACGGACTAACTATGGCTACACCTTC. It is translated as CASSLGRTNYGYTF.

The chain joins TRBV4-1 to TRBJ1-2; D unclear. This CDR3 region has 14 residues. Germline CDR1 reads MGHRA; CDR2 reads YSYEKL. Deletions cut 1 base from V and 4 bases from J, with 10 bases between. Here the CDR3 reads CASSQAAGIYGYTF. DNA for the CDR3: TGCGCCAGCAGCCAAGCCGCCGGTATCTATGGCTACACCTTC.

The chain links TRBV2 to TRBJ2-7; D may match TRBD1 or TRBD2 (5 bases each). Germline CDR1 and CDR2: SNHLY and FYNNEI. V shed 6 bases and J shed 0 bases, with 12 bases lying between them. This CDR3 comprises 14 residues. CDR3 region: CASRGTPPSYEQYF. Written as DNA, the CDR3 is TGTGCCAGCAGAGGGACCCCCCCCTCCTACGAGCAGTACTTC.

The genes are TRBV2 and TRBJ2-3; 10 nucleotides match TRBD1. The CDR3 covers 15 residues. Germline V lookup: CDR1 SNHLY, CDR2 FYNNEI. The J segment lost 5 bases and the V segment lost 6 bases, leaving 8 bases of the junction unmatched. The CDR3 coding sequence is TGTGCCAGCAGCCCCGGGACAGGGGCGGGAGATACGCAGTATTTT. This codes for CASSPGTGAGDTQYF. Full variable domain (missing parts from reference TRBV2 and TRBJ2-3): EPEVTQTPSHQVTQMGQEVILRCVPISNHLYFYWYRQILGQKVEFLVSFYNNEISEKSEIFDDQFSVERPDGSNFTLKIRSTKLEDSAMYFCASSPGTGAGDTQYFGPGTRLTVL.

The genes are TRBV7-2 and TRBJ1-1, with D unclear. V was clipped by 6 bases and J by 1 base, with 15 bases between them. Germline lookup yields CDR1 SGHTA and CDR2 FQGNSA. This CDR3 has 15 residues. The CDR3 DNA is TGTGCCAGCAGACTCCGATCGGCCAAGAACACTGAAGCTTTCTTT. This gives the protein CASRLRSAKNTEAFF. Full variable domain (rest looked up from reference TRBV7-2 and TRBJ1-1): GAGVSQSPSNKVTEKGKDVELRCDPISGHTALYWYRQSLGQGLEFLIYFQGNSAPDKSGLPSDRFSAERTGGSVSTLTIQRTQQEDSAVYLCASRLRSAKNTEAFFGQGTRLTVV.

The chain uses TRBV5-6 and TRBJ2-7; tentatively, D is TRBD1 (6 bases). Germline values: CDR1 SGHDT, CDR2 YYEEEE. The CDR3 runs to 13 residues. Trimming stripped 4 bases from V and 0 bases from J, with 8 bases between. CDR3 sequence reads: CASSPGHSYEQYF. The CDR3 DNA is TGTGCCAGCAGCCCGGGACACTCCTACGAGCAGTACTTC. The full variable domain, in which reference TRBV5-6 and TRBJ2-7 provide the parts outside the CDR3, is DAGVTQSPTHLIKTRGQQVTLRCSPKSGHDTVSWYQQALGQGPQFIFQYYEEEERQRGNFPDRFSGHQFPNYSSELNVNALLLGDSALYLCASSPGHSYEQYFGPGTRLTVT.

The gene calls are TRBV30 and TRBJ1-3; D remains unclear. Germline assignment: CDR1 GTSNPN and CDR2 SVGIG (reference sequence). CDR3 length: 14 amino acids. The V end was cut by 2 bases, the J end by 2 bases, with 10 bases between. For the CDR3, the DNA is TGTGCCTGGAGTTCCTGGGAGACTGGAAACACCATATATTTT. Protein product: CAWSSWETGNTIYF.

The chain is built from TRBV6-6 and TRBJ2-1, with a possible D match to TRBD2 (7 bases). Germline V gives CDR1 MNHNY, CDR2 SVGAGI (reference sequence). The length of the CDR3 is 16 residues. Trimming removed 7 bases at V and 9 bases at J, with 25 bases between. The CDR3 protein is CASTSPGGRLIGEQFF. CDR3 bases: TGTGCCAGCACCTCCCCCGGGGGGCGGCTGATTGGTGAGCAGTTCTTC.

The gene calls are TRBV2 and TRBJ2-3; D is uncertain. This CDR3 is built from 11 residues. V lost 6 bases, J lost 7 bases, and 8 bases lay in between. Germline V gene lookup returns CDR1 SNHLY and CDR2 FYNNEI. CDR3 bases: TGTGCCAGCAGGAGGAGCCATACGCAGTATTTT. This sequence encodes CASRRSHTQYF.

The rearrangement joins TRBV3-1 (or the pseudogene TRBV3-2) to TRBJ1-4; D not resolved. This CDR3 is 16 amino acids long. CDR1 is LGHDT, CDR2 YNNKEL, per germline (reference sequence). Trimming took 4 bases from V and 8 from J, leaving 20 bases between them. The CDR3 DNA sequence: TGTGCCAGCAGCCCCCACCAGCTTGGCGGGCAAGAAAAACTGTTTTTT. Translating gives CASSPHQLGGQEKLFF.

This chain joins TRBV19 and TRBJ1-6; weak D call: TRBD1 (5 bases). The CDR3 has 16 residues. V lost 4 bases to trimming and J lost 10 bases, with 20 bases between them. The germline V gene has CDR1 LNHDA and CDR2 SQIVND (reference sequence). CDR3 in amino acids: CASSNQGPLRGSPLHF. The CDR3 nucleotides read TGTGCCAGTAGTAATCAGGGACCCCTCCGTGGATCACCCCTCCACTTT. The variable domain in full, completed from reference TRBV19 and TRBJ1-6, reads DGGITQSPKYLFRKEGQNVTLSCEQNLNHDAMYWYRQDPGQGLRLIYYSQIVNDFQKGDIAEGYSVSREKKESFPLTVTSAQKNPTAFYLCASSNQGPLRGSPLHFGNGTRLTVT.

V and J are TRBV5-4 and TRBJ1-6, with 7 positions matching TRBD1. With 4 bases clipped from V and 3 bases from J, the junction kept 4 bases outside the gene matches. The CDR3 is 15 amino acids. Germline CDR1 reads SGHNT; CDR2 reads YYREEE (reference sequence). CDR3 nucleotides: TGTGCCAGCAGCCAAGGACAGGTCTATAATTCACCCCTCCACTTT. Translating it yields CASSQGQVYNSPLHF.

The chain has TRBV27 and TRBJ1-6; maybe TRBD1 (6 bases). This CDR3 spans 14 amino acids. Germline values: CDR1 MNHEY, CDR2 SMNVEV (reference sequence). Trimming removed 8 bases from V and 6 bases from J, with 14 bases in between. The DNA of the CDR3 is TGTGCCAGCGGGCACAGGGCGAGTAATTCACCCCTCCACTTT. This encodes CASGHRASNSPLHF.

The chain carries TRBV14 and TRBJ2-3, with D tentatively TRBD2 (6 bases). The CDR3 length is 12 residues. V was cut by 1 base and J by 15 bases, with 14 bases left in between. Germline-derived CDR1 and CDR2 are SGHDN and FVKESK. The DNA for the CDR3 is TGTGCCAGCAGCCAAGGGCGGGGACGCCAATATTTT. Its translation is CASSQGRGRQYF.

V gene TRBV2 combines with J gene TRBJ2-3; D might be TRBD2 (7 bases). Germline V CDR1 and CDR2: SNHLY, FYNNEI. This CDR3 spans 13 amino acids. CDR3: CAMGGGAGDTQYF. As DNA, the CDR3 is TGTGCAATGGGTGGGGGGGCCGGAGATACGCAGTATTTT.

The rearrangement joins TRBV2 to TRBJ2-1, with D tentatively TRBD1 (5 bases). V lost 3 bases, J lost 3 bases, and 12 bases lay in between. Germline V lookup: CDR1 SNHLY, CDR2 FYNNEI. The CDR3 runs 15 residues. CDR3 sequence (DNA): TGTGCCAGCAGTGAGCGTCAGGGCGGCTACAATGAGCAGTTCTTC. Amino acid sequence: CASSERQGGYNEQFF.

This clone has just a few counts. This chain uses TRBV19 with TRBJ1-4; TRBD1 matches at 7 bases. In germline, CDR1 is LNHDA, CDR2 SQIVND (reference sequence). The CDR3 covers 14 residues. With V trimmed by 5 bases and J by 7 bases, 7 bases remained unmatched. CDR3 nucleotides: TGTGCCAGTAGTGCCGGGACAGCGATTGAAAAACTGTTTTTT. It is translated as CASSAGTAIEKLFF.

This rearrangement joins TRBV4-3 to TRBJ2-5; D unresolved. Germline values: CDR1 LGHNA, CDR2 YSLEER. The ends were cut back, 0 bases at V and 2 bases at J, with 10 bases in the middle. CDR3 length: 15 amino acids. CDR3 sequence: CASSQEGGSQETQYF. The CDR3 DNA follows: TGCGCCAGCAGCCAAGAAGGTGGCAGTCAAGAGACCCAGTACTTC.

This chain links TRBV5-1 with TRBJ1-2, with 8 bases matching TRBD1. Germline V lookup: CDR1 SGHRS, CDR2 YFSETQ. The CDR3 has 16 residues. J was trimmed by 1 base and V by 9 bases; bases with no gene match: 14. The DNA of the CDR3 is TGCGCCACCACTTACCGAGGGACAGGTCTTAACTATGGCTACACCTTC. Translating gives CATTYRGTGLNYGYTF.

This chain joins TRBV6-1 and TRBJ1-2; unclear D gene. Looked up from germline, CDR1 is MNHNS and CDR2 is SASEGT. This CDR3 has 11 residues. Trimming pared 3 bases from V and 6 bases from J, leaving 5 bases between. CDR3 coding DNA: TGTGCCAGCAGTGAGGGTAATGGCTACACCTTC. This gives the protein CASSEGNGYTF.

V usage is TRBV3-1 (or the pseudogene TRBV3-2) and J usage is TRBJ1-5; the match to TRBD1 covers 8 bases. Germline V gives CDR1 LGHDT, CDR2 YNNKEL (reference sequence). V lost 0 bases, J lost 4 bases, and 8 bases stayed unmatched. This CDR3 spans 17 amino acids. DNA of the CDR3: TGTGCCAGCAGCCAAGATAAGGGACAGGCCATGAATCAGCCCCAGCATTTT. Protein: CASSQDKGQAMNQPQHF.

DNA of the CDR3: TGTGCCAGCAGCCAACAGGGGGTGAACACTGAAGCTTTCTTT. Translation: CASSQQGVNTEAFF. The J gene is TRBJ1-1, the V gene TRBV7-2; TRBD1 agrees at 8 bases. The length of the CDR3 is 14 residues. With V trimmed by 5 bases and J by 0 bases, 2 bases remained unmatched. The germline V gene has CDR1 SGHTA and CDR2 FQGNSA.

The V and J genes are TRBV10-3 and TRBJ1-5; D remains unclear. CDR1 and CDR2 from the germline V gene are ENHRY and SYGVKD. This CDR3 has 13 amino acids. Trimming removed 6 bases from V and 3 bases from J, with 9 bases in between. The CDR3 nucleotides are TGTGCCATCAGAGACGGTGACAATCAGCCCCAGCATTTT. It translates to CAIRDGDNQPQHF.

The chain couples TRBV28 to TRBJ2-7; TRBD1 aligns across 9 bases. The CDR3 totals 15 residues. The V gene end was trimmed by 5 bases and the J gene end by 1 base; junction bases not matched to a gene: 6. The germline V gene encodes CDR1 MDHEN and CDR2 SYDVKM. CDR3 bases: TGTGCCAGCAGTGCCTGGACAGGGGCGTCCTACGAGCAGTACTTC. Its protein is CASSAWTGASYEQYF.